One sample yielded the 15 T cell receptor beta chains listed below, sequenced in a study of cytomegalovirus exposure and HLA in healthy donors. Sequencing used immunoSEQ multiplex PCR; TCRdb keeps in-frame clones, though not all of them. The repertoire holds 70,000 or so clones, with 85% to 95% as singletons. The sample taken for sequencing was PBMCs. The receptors were gathered from a man between 18 and 29 years old in good health and CMV-seropositive.

This rearrangement joins TRBV10-3 to TRBJ2-7; the D is unclear. CDR1 ENHRY and CDR2 SYGVKD come from the germline V gene. V was trimmed by 0 bases and J by 0 bases, leaving 3 bases between them. The CDR3 has 13 amino acids. The CDR3 bases are TGTGCCATCAGTGAGTCGTACTCCTACGAGCAGTACTTC. Translating gives CAISESYSYEQYF.

This chain links TRBV7-2 with TRBJ2-5; TRBD2 is a possible D gene (5 bases). This CDR3 has 13 amino acids. Trimming took off 2 bases at V and 3 bases at J, with 7 bases between the two ends. The germline V gene encodes CDR1 SGHTA and CDR2 FQGNSA. Here the CDR3 reads CASSLSGKETQYF. CDR3 DNA: TGTGCCAGCAGCTTATCGGGAAAAGAGACCCAGTACTTC.

The chain joins TRBV28 to TRBJ1-5, with 9 positions matching TRBD1. Unmatched junction bases numbered 8, after V lost 10 bases and J lost 1 base. The germline CDR1 and CDR2 sequences are MDHEN and SYDVKM. The CDR3 extends over 15 amino acids. This CDR3 reads CATKDDRGSNQPQHF. The CDR3 coding sequence is TGTGCCACGAAGGATGACAGGGGGAGCAATCAGCCCCAGCATTTT.

The chain carries TRBV28 and TRBJ1-1; 7 bases are shared with TRBD1. The CDR3 totals 15 residues. With V trimmed by 5 bases and J by 3 bases, 9 bases remained unmatched. In germline, CDR1 is MDHEN, CDR2 SYDVKM. The CDR3 nucleotides are TGTGCCAGCAGTGACTTGACAGGGTACTACACTGAAGCTTTCTTT. Protein sequence: CASSDLTGYYTEAFF.

The CDR3 nucleotides are TGCGCCAGCAGCTTGGACCCGGGGGGAGAGACCCAGTACTTC. Protein sequence: CASSLDPGGETQYF. J is TRBJ2-5 and V is TRBV5-1; 7 bases fit TRBD2. The ends lost 0 bases at V and 4 bases at J; junction bases unmatched: 3. This CDR3 comprises 14 residues. The germline gives CDR1 SGHRS, CDR2 YFSETQ.

The chain carries TRBV7-9 and TRBJ2-2, with D possibly TRBD1 on 5 matching bases. The germline CDR1 and CDR2 sequences are SEHNR and FQNEAQ (reference sequence). Trimming stripped 5 bases from V and 1 base from J, with 14 bases between. The CDR3 covers 16 residues. CDR3 sequence: CASSDSGSWNTGELFF. In DNA, the CDR3 is TGTGCCAGCAGCGACAGTGGTTCTTGGAACACCGGGGAGCTGTTTTTT.

This clone came up a few times. The CDR3 sequence is CASSQHDRRPNRNTIYF. The CDR3 DNA reads as TGTGCCAGCAGCCAGCACGACAGGCGCCCTAATCGCAACACCATATATTTT. The chain employs TRBV14 and TRBJ1-3, with D possibly TRBD1 on 6 matching bases. V was clipped by 3 bases and J by 7 bases, with 22 bases between them. The CDR3 is 17 amino acids. From germline, CDR1 is SGHDN and CDR2 FVKESK.

V gene TRBV12-5 combines with J gene TRBJ2-2, with TRBD2 matching 9 bases. This CDR3 has 18 residues. J lost 2 bases, V lost 5 bases, and 12 bases had no gene match. Germline V gives CDR1 LGHNT, CDR2 FRNRAP. CDR3 sequence reads: CASGPGILAGVNTGELFF. The CDR3 coding sequence is TGTGCTAGTGGTCCAGGTATTTTAGCGGGAGTTAACACCGGGGAGCTGTTTTTT.

The count of this clone is one. The chain couples TRBV6-5 to TRBJ1-2; D not certain. Germline CDR1 is MNHEY and CDR2 is SVGAGI. Trimming took 8 bases from V and 8 from J, leaving 12 bases between them. CDR3 length: 11 residues. Here the CDR3 DNA reads TGTGCCAGCGCAGCGGGTGGCGGCTACACCTTC. It yields the protein CASAAGGGYTF.

The gene calls are TRBV9 and TRBJ2-7; TRBD1 matches at 7 bases. Germline V CDR1 and CDR2: SGDLS, YYNGEE. This CDR3 has 14 residues. Trimming took 4 bases from V and 6 from J; bases not matched to a gene: 10. For the CDR3, the DNA is TGTGCCAGCAGCTCACAGACAGGGTGGACCGAGCAGTACTTC. As protein: CASSSQTGWTEQYF.

V usage is TRBV6-6 and J usage is TRBJ2-5, with 10 bases matching TRBD1. This CDR3 region has 14 residues. V dropped 2 bases and J dropped 3; count of bases not matched to a gene: 0. Germline lookup yields CDR1 MNHNY and CDR2 SVGAGI (reference sequence). CDR3 sequence: CASSYGTGEETQYF. CDR3 nucleotide sequence: TGTGCCAGCAGTTACGGGACAGGGGAAGAGACCCAGTACTTC.

The genes are TRBV30 and TRBJ2-7, with TRBD2 as a possible D gene (5 bases). Germline V gene sequence: CDR1 GTSNPN, CDR2 SVGIG (reference sequence). The CDR3 is 12 residues long. V shed 2 bases and J shed 6 bases, with 11 bases lying between them. The CDR3 DNA reads TGTGCCTGGAGTATTCAGGCGGGCGAGCAGTACTTC. Residues: CAWSIQAGEQYF.

The CDR3 spells CSVATVEGYTF. The DNA of the CDR3 is TGCAGCGTTGCGACAGTAGAGGGCTACACCTTC. The V and J genes are TRBV29-1 and TRBJ1-2, with D tentatively TRBD1 (5 bases). The V gene lost 4 bases and the J gene lost 8 bases, with 11 bases spanning the gap. The CDR3 length is 11 residues. Germline lookup yields CDR1 SQVTM and CDR2 ANQGSEA.

The chain uses TRBV28 and TRBJ2-3, with 8 bases that match TRBD1. The V gene's germline CDR1 is MDHEN and CDR2 SYDVKM. The CDR3 extends over 16 amino acids. The J segment lost 1 base and the V segment lost 2 bases, leaving 5 bases of the junction unmatched. CDR3 sequence: CASSLLPGQGTDTQYF. Written as DNA, the CDR3 is TGTGCCAGCAGTTTACTACCGGGACAGGGCACAGATACGCAGTATTTT.

The chain carries TRBV9 and TRBJ2-5, with D tentatively TRBD2 (5 bases). This CDR3 contains 15 residues. V was clipped by 4 bases and J by 0 bases, with 13 bases between them. Germline assignment: CDR1 SGDLS and CDR2 YYNGEE. The CDR3 sequence is CASSPPTMYQETQYF. As DNA, the CDR3 is TGTGCCAGCAGCCCCCCGACTATGTACCAAGAGACCCAGTACTTC.